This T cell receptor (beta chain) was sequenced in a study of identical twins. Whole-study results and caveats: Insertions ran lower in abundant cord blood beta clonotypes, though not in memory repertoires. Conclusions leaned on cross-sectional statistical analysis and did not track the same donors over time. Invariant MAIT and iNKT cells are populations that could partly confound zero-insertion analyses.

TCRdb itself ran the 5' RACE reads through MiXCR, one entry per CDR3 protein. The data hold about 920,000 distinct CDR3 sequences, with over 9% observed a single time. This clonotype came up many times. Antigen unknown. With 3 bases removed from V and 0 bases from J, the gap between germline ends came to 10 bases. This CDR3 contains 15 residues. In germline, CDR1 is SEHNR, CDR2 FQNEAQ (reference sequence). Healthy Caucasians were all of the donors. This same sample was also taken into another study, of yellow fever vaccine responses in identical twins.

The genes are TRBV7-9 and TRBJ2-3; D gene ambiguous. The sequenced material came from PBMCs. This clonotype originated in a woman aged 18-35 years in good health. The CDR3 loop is CASSLKGSSTDTQYF. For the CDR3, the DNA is TGTGCCAGCAGCTTGAAGGGCAGCAGCACAGATACGCAGTATTTT.